This T cell receptor beta chain was found in a study of T cell responses to AZD1222 COVID-19 vaccine. Notes on the study in general: Distributed over spike, vaccine-associated CD4 TCRs predominated at 160-218 and 743-854.

CDR1 and CDR2 from the germline V gene are LNHDA and SQIVND (reference sequence). The CDR3 contains 21 residues. Trimming pared 1 base from V and 0 bases from J, leaving 25 bases between. Worth noting for this clone: Its cognate antigen is unknown.

Assay used: immunoSEQ multiplex PCR; TCRdb lists only in-frame clones, some missing. The profile shows roughly 80,000 clones, around 90% of them singletons. The receptor was derived from an adult in good health. The chain joins TRBV19 to TRBJ2-1, with D possibly TRBD1 on 5 matching bases. The input for sequencing was peripheral blood, taken on day 0 of MenACWY control vaccination. This CDR3 is CASSIAAVHPREPSSYNEQFF. CDR3 nucleotide sequence: TGTGCCAGTAGTATAGCCGCGGTCCACCCCAGGGAACCTAGCTCCTACAATGAGCAGTTCTTC. Drawing the rest from reference TRBV19 and TRBJ2-1, the complete variable domain is DGGITQSPKYLFRKEGQNVTLSCEQNLNHDAMYWYRQDPGQGLRLIYYSQIVNDFQKGDIAEGYSVSREKKESFPLTVTSAQKNPTAFYLCASSIAAVHPREPSSYNEQFFGPGTRLTVL.